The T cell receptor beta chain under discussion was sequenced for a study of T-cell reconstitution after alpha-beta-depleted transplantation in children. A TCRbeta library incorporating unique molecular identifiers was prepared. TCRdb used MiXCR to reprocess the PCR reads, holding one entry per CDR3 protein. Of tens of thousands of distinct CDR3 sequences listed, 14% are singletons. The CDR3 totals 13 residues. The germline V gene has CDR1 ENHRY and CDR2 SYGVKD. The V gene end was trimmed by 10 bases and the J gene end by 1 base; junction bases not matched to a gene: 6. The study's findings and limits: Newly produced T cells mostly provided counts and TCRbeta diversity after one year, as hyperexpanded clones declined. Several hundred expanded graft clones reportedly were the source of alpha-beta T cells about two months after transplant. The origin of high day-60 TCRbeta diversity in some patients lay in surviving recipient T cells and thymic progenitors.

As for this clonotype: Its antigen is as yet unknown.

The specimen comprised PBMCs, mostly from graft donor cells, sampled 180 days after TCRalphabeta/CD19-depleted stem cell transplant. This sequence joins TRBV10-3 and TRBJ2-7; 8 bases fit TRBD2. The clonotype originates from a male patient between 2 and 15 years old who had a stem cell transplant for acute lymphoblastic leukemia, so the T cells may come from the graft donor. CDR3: CASQAGESYEQYF. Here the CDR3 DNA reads TGTGCCAGCCAAGCGGGAGAGTCCTACGAGCAGTACTTC.